These 11 T cell receptor beta chains were sequenced from one sample in a study of T cells after yellow fever vaccination. TCRdb reprocessed the 5' RACE reads with MiXCR, giving one entry per CDR3 protein. The sample carries about 350,000 distinct CDR3 sequences, about 7.8% recorded once. Material: PBMCs, obtained about 49 days after the first yellow fever vaccination. The receptors come from a man in his late teens or twenties who received the YFV17D yellow fever vaccine.

This chain uses TRBV12-3 or TRBV12-4 with TRBJ2-3; D is unclear. Trimming removed 6 bases from V and 5 bases from J, with 18 bases in between. The CDR3 runs to 15 residues. CDR3 amino acids: CASRDSTHRIDTQYF. For the CDR3, the DNA is TGTGCCAGCAGGGATTCCACCCACCGGATAGATACGCAGTATTTT.

This clonotype was counted only a few times. V and J are TRBV6-2 or TRBV6-3 and TRBJ1-6; D is uncertain. Trimming shortened V by 6 bases and J by 0 bases, and 12 bases separated the two germline ends. The CDR3 has 16 residues. Germline lookup yields CDR1 MNHEY and CDR2 SVGEGT. CDR3 nucleotide sequence: TGTGCCAGCAGCCGACGGCGGACCTCCTATAATTCACCCCTCCACTTT. Translating it yields CASSRRRTSYNSPLHF.

The chain links TRBV13 to TRBJ1-1; 8 bases agree with TRBD1. With V trimmed by 0 bases and J by 4 bases, 7 bases remained unmatched. The CDR3 has 16 residues. Germline assignment: CDR1 PRHDT and CDR2 FYEKMQ (reference sequence). The CDR3 DNA reads as TGTGCCAGCAGCTTAGGCCCCTCGGACAGGGCCACTGAAGCTTTCTTT. Amino acids: CASSLGPSDRATEAFF. Supplemented by reference TRBV13 and TRBJ1-1, the full variable domain reads AAGVIQSPRHLIKEKRETATLKCYPIPRHDTVYWYQQGPGQDPQFLISFYEKMQSDKGSIPDRFSAQQFSDYHSELNMSSLELGDSALYFCASSLGPSDRATEAFFGQGTRLTVV.

In this sample, this clonotype turned up many times. The J gene is TRBJ1-1, the V gene TRBV2, with D hard to call. Germline CDR1 and CDR2: SNHLY and FYNNEI. The V and J ends lost 2 bases and 3 bases respectively, with 7 bases between them. This CDR3 region has 13 residues. The CDR3 is CASSELEDTEAFF. CDR3 DNA: TGTGCCAGCAGTGAACTGGAGGACACTGAAGCTTTCTTT.

This clonotype was observed a handful of times. The genes are TRBV24-1 and TRBJ2-1, with 9 bases lining up with TRBD2. Looked up from germline, CDR1 is KGHDR and CDR2 is SFDVKD. This CDR3 contains 14 residues. V was clipped by 3 bases and J by 9 bases; unmatched bases: 5. The CDR3 coding sequence is TGTGCCACCAGTGATGAGCGGGGGGCCTCTGAGCAGTTCTTC. It specifies CATSDERGASEQFF.

This clonotype has a count of ten or more. The chain recombines TRBV14 with TRBJ2-3; the D gene is possibly TRBD1 (5 bases). Between the trimmed V and J ends, which lost 0 bases and 5 bases, there was a span of 12 bases. Germline CDR1 SGHDN, CDR2 FVKESK. The CDR3 extends over 15 amino acids. CDR3 coding DNA: TGTGCCAGCAGCCAAGATATATCAGGGCTAGATACGCAGTATTTT. Residues: CASSQDISGLDTQYF.

The genes are TRBV20-1 and TRBJ2-1; 8 bases fit TRBD2. This CDR3 spans 15 amino acids. Germline loops: CDR1 DFQATT, CDR2 SNEGSKA (reference sequence). The V gene end was trimmed by 2 bases and the J gene end by 10 bases; junction bases not matched to a gene: 13. CDR3 sequence (DNA): TGCAGTGCTAGAAAGCGGGGGACCCCCAGAATGGAGCAGTTCTTC. This sequence encodes CSARKRGTPRMEQFF.

This clonotype showed up just a few times. The V and J genes are TRBV5-1 and TRBJ2-1; 7 nucleotides match TRBD2. CDR3 length: 13 residues. Unmatched junction bases numbered 5, after V lost 5 bases and J lost 6 bases. CDR1 and CDR2 from the germline V gene are SGHRS and YFSETQ. CDR3 coding DNA: TGCGCCAGCAGACTGGGCGGGAGCAATGAGCAGTTCTTC. This sequence encodes CASRLGGSNEQFF.

This clonotype was picked up many times. The rearrangement uses TRBV7-9 and TRBJ2-3, with D uncertain. The V and J ends lost 8 bases and 5 bases respectively, with 14 bases between them. The CDR3 length is 13 residues. Germline CDR1 SEHNR, CDR2 FQNEAQ (reference sequence). The CDR3 nucleotides read TGTGCCAGCGGGTTCCCCGTGATAGATACGCAGTATTTT. It yields the protein CASGFPVIDTQYF.

In its sample, this clonotype was seen a few times. The rearrangement joins TRBV5-1 to TRBJ2-5; no clear D. This CDR3 comprises 16 residues. V shed 3 bases and J shed 3 bases, with 18 bases lying between them. Germline V gene data show CDR1 as SGHRS and CDR2 as YFSETQ. CDR3 loop: CASSSWPGVEEETQYF. In nucleotides, the CDR3 is TGCGCCAGCAGCTCTTGGCCGGGCGTAGAGGAAGAGACCCAGTACTTC.

The chain links TRBV11-2 to TRBJ2-5; D is possibly TRBD1 (5 bases). Germline V gene data show CDR1 as SGHAT and CDR2 as FQNNGV. CDR3 size: 16 residues. V was trimmed by 0 bases and J by 1 base, leaving 12 bases between them. The DNA of the CDR3 is TGTGCCAGCAGCTTAGATCGTGGGGCGTTCCAAGAGACCCAGTACTTC. Protein product: CASSLDRGAFQETQYF.